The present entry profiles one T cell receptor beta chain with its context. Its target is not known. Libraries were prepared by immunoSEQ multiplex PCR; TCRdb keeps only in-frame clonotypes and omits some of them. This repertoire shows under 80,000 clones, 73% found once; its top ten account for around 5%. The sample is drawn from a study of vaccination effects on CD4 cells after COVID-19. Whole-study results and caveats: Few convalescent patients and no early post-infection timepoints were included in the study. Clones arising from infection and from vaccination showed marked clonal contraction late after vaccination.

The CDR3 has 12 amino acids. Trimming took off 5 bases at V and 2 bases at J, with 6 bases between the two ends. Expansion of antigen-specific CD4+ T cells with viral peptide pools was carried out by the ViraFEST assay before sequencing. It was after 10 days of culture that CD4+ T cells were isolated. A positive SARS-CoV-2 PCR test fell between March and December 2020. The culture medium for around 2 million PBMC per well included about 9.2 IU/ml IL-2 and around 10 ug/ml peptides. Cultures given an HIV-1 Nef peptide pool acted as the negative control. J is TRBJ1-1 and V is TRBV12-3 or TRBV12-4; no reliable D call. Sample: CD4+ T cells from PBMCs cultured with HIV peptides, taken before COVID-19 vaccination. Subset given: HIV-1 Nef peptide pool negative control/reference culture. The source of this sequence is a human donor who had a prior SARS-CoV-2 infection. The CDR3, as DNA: TGTGCCAGCAGTCTAAGAAACACTGAAGCTTTCTTT. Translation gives CASSLRNTEAFF.